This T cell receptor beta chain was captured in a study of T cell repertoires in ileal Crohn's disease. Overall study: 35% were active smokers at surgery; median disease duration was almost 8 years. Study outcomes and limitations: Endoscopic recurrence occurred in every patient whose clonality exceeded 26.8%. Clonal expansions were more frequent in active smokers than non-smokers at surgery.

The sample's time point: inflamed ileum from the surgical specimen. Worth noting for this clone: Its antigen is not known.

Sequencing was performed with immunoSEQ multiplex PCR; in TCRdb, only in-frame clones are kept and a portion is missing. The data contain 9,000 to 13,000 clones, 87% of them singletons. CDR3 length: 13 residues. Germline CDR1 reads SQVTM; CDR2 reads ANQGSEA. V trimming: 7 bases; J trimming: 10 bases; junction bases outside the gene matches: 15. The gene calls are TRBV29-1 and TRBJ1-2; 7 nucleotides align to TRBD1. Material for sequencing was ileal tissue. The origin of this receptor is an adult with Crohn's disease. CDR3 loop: CSAPRGQGSLYTF. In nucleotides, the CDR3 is TGCAGCGCCCCGAGGGGGCAGGGGTCTCTCTACACCTTC.